This T cell receptor beta chain was captured by sequencing in a study of regulatory T cells in long-lasting Graves disease. Through Arm-PCR of CDR3 regions and iRepertoire HTBI primers, TCR beta libraries were built. TCRdb analysed the multiplex PCR reads with MiXCR anew, one entry per CDR3 protein. This table holds fewer than 600,000 distinct CDR3 sequences, roughly 22% found once. Only a few counts were recorded for this clonotype. Time point specified: persistent/refractory GD, antithyroid drugs over 5 years with positive TRAb. The TCR library was prepared using RNA isolated from PBMCs. Trimming pared 5 bases from V and 7 bases from J, leaving 20 bases between. Germline CDR1 and CDR2: MNHEY and SMNVEV (reference sequence). The CDR3 is made up of 16 amino acids.

The J gene is TRBJ2-2, the V gene TRBV27, with D possibly TRBD2 on 5 matching bases. Sequencing was performed on peripheral blood mononuclear cells (PBMCs), taken when the disease was refractory, from a patient treated with antithyroid drugs. The receptor comes from a female donor with Graves disease. The CDR3 sequence: CASSPTPVGVDGELFF. In nucleotides, the CDR3 is TGTGCCAGCAGTCCTACCCCCGTCGGGGTGGACGGGGAGCTGTTTTTT.